This TCR beta chain originates from a study of blood T cell repertoires in COVID-19. Germline V gene lookup returns CDR1 SGDLS and CDR2 YYNGEE. This CDR3 region has 19 residues. V shed 3 bases and J 0 bases; nucleotides not matched to a gene: 16. The protocol was immunoSEQ multiplex PCR, while the TCRdb copy is restricted to in-frame clones and leaves out a portion. The profile covers over 120,000 clones, with 88% appearing a single time and 1.5% to 2% taken by the ten largest. Source material: peripheral blood. The chain uses TRBV9 and TRBJ2-3, with 7 positions matching TRBD2. This clonotype was obtained from a man aged 65 to 79 with acute or convalescent COVID-19. The CDR3 loop is CASSAPIFGGSTSTDTQYF. The CDR3, as DNA: TGTGCCAGCAGCGCCCCCATATTTGGCGGGAGTACAAGCACAGATACGCAGTATTTT. Combining the CDR3 with reference TRBV9 and TRBJ2-3 gives the whole variable domain DSGVTQTPKHLITATGQRVTLRCSPRSGDLSVYWYQQSLDQGLQFLIQYYNGEERAKGNILERFSAQQFPDLHSELNLSSLELGDSALYFCASSAPIFGGSTSTDTQYFGPGTRLTVL.